This T cell receptor beta chain was captured in a study of tumor T cells in aggressive B-cell lymphoma (dated by TCRdb to the late 2010s). A remark on this clone: No cognate antigen has been identified for it. The input lacks base qualities; no much larger clone sits a single base away.

The germline V gene (reference sequence) specifies DFQATT as CDR1 and SNEGSKA as CDR2. The CDR3 has 11 amino acids, counting the end cysteine and phenylalanine. Just CDR3 DNA is preserved here, 33 bases in frame from base 1. Trimming takes 6 bases from V and 5 bases from J, and the germline ends sit 11 bases apart. Libraries came from the immunoSEQ multiplex PCR assay. Entries here come from immuneACCESS through TCRdb and include only in-frame sequences with V and J called. Some clones fail to appear in such tables; in the studies checked, an unresolved V gene covers under half of the shortfall, and the cause of the remainder is unknown. The sample contains around 6,400 clones, 70% to 90% of them found a single time. Together, the top ten hold around 3.3% of the sample.

The rearranged segments are TRBV20-1 and TRBJ2-7, with the D gene uncertain. Sequencing used tumor tissue. The receptor was isolated from an adult with diffuse large B cell lymphoma. Some clones in this sample may be carry-over from other donors' samples. The CDR3 in this case is CSARRAHEQYF. The nucleotides read TGCAGTGCGAGACGAGCCCACGAGCAGTACTTC.